The 28 T cell receptor beta chains below all came from one sample that was sequenced in a study of T cell responses to AZD1222 COVID-19 vaccine. Libraries were prepared by immunoSEQ multiplex PCR; TCRdb keeps only in-frame clonotypes and omits some of them. The table lists about 180,000 clones, roughly 93% of them singletons. Sequenced here: peripheral blood, sampled 28 days after the second dose of the MenACWY control vaccine. Source of these receptors: an adult who received the MenACWY meningococcal vaccine as a control.

Note on this clone: The sample has other DNA sequences that encode this CDR3 too. This chain connects TRBV3-1 (or the pseudogene TRBV3-2) to TRBJ1-5, with 7 bases that match TRBD1. CDR1 and CDR2 (germline): LGHDT, YNNKEL (reference sequence). This CDR3 comprises 13 residues. J lost 7 bases, V lost 1 base, and 1 base had no gene match. The CDR3 is CASSQGQGQPQHF. DNA for the CDR3: TGTGCCAGCAGCCAAGGACAGGGACAGCCCCAGCATTTT.

The genes are TRBV12-5 and TRBJ2-3; tentatively, D is TRBD2 (6 bases). The CDR3 is made up of 15 amino acids. Germline values: CDR1 LGHNT, CDR2 FRNRAP. V was trimmed by 1 base and J by 2 bases, leaving 10 bases between them. The CDR3 DNA reads TGTGCTAGTGGTTTGGGGACTATCCACACAGATACGCAGTATTTT. Translation: CASGLGTIHTDTQYF.

This clone was recorded only once. The V call is TRBV5-8, the J call TRBJ1-4; weak D call: TRBD1 (5 bases). CDR1 is SGHTS and CDR2 is YDEGEE in the germline V gene. This CDR3 comprises 11 residues. V was shortened by 6 bases and J by 8 bases, with 8 bases between the two germline ends. CDR3 in amino acids: CASKGVEKLFF. The CDR3 nucleotides read TGTGCCAGCAAAGGGGTGGAAAAACTGTTTTTT.

V and J are TRBV28 and TRBJ1-2; weak D call: TRBD1 (6 bases). Trimming left V 7 bases short and J 1 base short, with 13 bases between. Germline assignment: CDR1 MDHEN and CDR2 SYDVKM. The CDR3 covers 14 residues. Written as DNA, the CDR3 is TGTGCCAGCACTCTCCAGGGGTTTAACTATGGCTACACCTTC. Translating it yields CASTLQGFNYGYTF.

The chain recombines TRBV5-1 with TRBJ2-1, with 9 bases lining up with TRBD2. Germline CDR1 is SGHRS and CDR2 is YFSETQ. V was pared by 5 bases and J by 8 bases, with 2 bases of the junction left unmatched. The CDR3 runs to 12 residues. CDR3 in amino acids: CASRVAGDEQFF. The CDR3 coding sequence is TGCGCCAGCAGGGTAGCGGGGGATGAGCAGTTCTTC.

The chain is built from TRBV12-1 and TRBJ1-6; the table's D gene call, TRBD1, was not cross checked with the DNA. TRBV12-1 is a pseudogene locus. This CDR3 spans 16 amino acids. CDR3 bases: TGTGCCACCATCCTTTGGGACATCAAATCGGGTTCACCCCTCCACTTT. Translated: CATILWDIKSGSPLHF.

The rearrangement joins TRBV29-1 to TRBJ1-2; no definite D call. Germline V lookup: CDR1 SQVTM, CDR2 ANQGSEA. The CDR3 sequence is 11 residues long. DNA for the CDR3: TGCAGTACTGACGGATTCTATGGCTACACCTTC. This translates into CSTDGFYGYTF.

This clone came up a few times. V is TRBV6-5 and J is TRBJ1-3, with D unresolved. V was clipped by 4 bases and J by 0 bases, with 10 bases between them. The CDR3 extends over 15 amino acids. CDR1 is MNHEY, CDR2 SVGAGI, per germline. The CDR3 DNA reads as TGTGCCAGCAGTTTTACAGAGGGCTCTGGAAACACCATATATTTT. Translation: CASSFTEGSGNTIYF.

The V and J genes are TRBV21-1 and TRBJ1-4; TRBD1, the table's D call, was not compared with the DNA. TRBV21-1 is annotated as a pseudogene. This CDR3 is 14 amino acids long. CDR3 sequence: CASSNRGVAEKLFF. CDR3 sequence (DNA): TGTGCCAGCAGCAACAGGGGGGTTGCTGAAAAACTGTTTTTT.

This chain links TRBV3-1 (or the pseudogene TRBV3-2) with TRBJ1-6; D uncertain. The CDR3 extends over 13 amino acids. Germline V gives CDR1 LGHDT, CDR2 YNNKEL (reference sequence). Trimming cost V 5 bases and J 10 bases, with 12 bases left between them. The CDR3 here is CASSSRPGSPLHF. CDR3 nucleotide sequence: TGTGCCAGCAGCTCCCGCCCGGGGTCACCCCTCCACTTT.

The J gene is TRBJ2-6, the V gene TRBV30; 9 bases map to TRBD1. Germline-derived CDR1 and CDR2 are GTSNPN and SVGIG (reference sequence). The CDR3 is 15 residues long. With 2 bases clipped from V and 4 bases from J, the junction kept 3 bases outside the gene matches. The CDR3 here is CAWSPGQGGANVLTF. The CDR3, as DNA: TGTGCCTGGAGTCCCGGACAGGGGGGGGCCAACGTCCTGACTTTC.

CDR3 in amino acids: CASRGGTHYEQYF. The CDR3 DNA sequence: TGTGCCAGCAGAGGAGGCACTCACTACGAGCAGTACTTC. The chain is built from TRBV28 and TRBJ2-7; D perhaps matches TRBD2 (5 bases). Deletions cut 6 bases from V and 3 bases from J, with 12 bases between. The V gene's germline CDR1 is MDHEN and CDR2 SYDVKM. The CDR3 covers 13 residues.

The chain is built from TRBV6-2 or TRBV6-3 and TRBJ1-5; TRBD1 might be the D (6 bases). The germline V gene has CDR1 MNHEY and CDR2 SVGEGT. V gave up 6 bases and J gave up 1 base, with 13 bases separating them. This CDR3 region has 15 residues. The CDR3: CASSPGHRSNQPQHF. In nucleotides, the CDR3 is TGTGCCAGCAGCCCGGGACACCGGAGCAATCAGCCCCAGCATTTT.

This clone was recorded once. The J gene is TRBJ1-2, the V gene TRBV28; unclear D gene. Deletions cut 6 bases from V and 5 bases from J, with 10 bases between. The CDR3 has 12 amino acids. Germline V gives CDR1 MDHEN, CDR2 SYDVKM. The DNA of the CDR3 is TGTGCCAGCAGAGACGGGAGATATGGCTACACCTTC. Protein product: CASRDGRYGYTF.

A single count supports this clone. The V gene is TRBV4-2, the J gene TRBJ1-2; perhaps TRBD1 as D (5 bases). CDR1 is LGHNA, CDR2 YNFKEQ, per germline. The CDR3 totals 16 residues. Trimming left V 3 bases short and J 6 bases short, with 20 bases between. The CDR3: CASSHTQSGPRDGYTF. CDR3 nucleotides: TGTGCCAGCAGCCACACTCAGTCGGGGCCCCGGGATGGCTACACCTTC.

This clone was counted once. The chain links TRBV19 to TRBJ1-6, with 10 bases that match TRBD1. After removal of 6 bases from V and 0 bases from J, the junction contained 5 bases not matched to a gene. Germline lookup yields CDR1 LNHDA and CDR2 SQIVND (reference sequence). The CDR3 runs 17 residues. This CDR3 is CASSSTGGGSYNSPLHF. The DNA for the CDR3 is TGTGCCAGTAGCTCGACAGGGGGCGGCTCCTATAATTCACCCCTCCACTTT.

V gene TRBV7-9 combines with J gene TRBJ2-1; 8 nucleotides match TRBD1. CDR1 and CDR2 from the germline V gene are SEHNR and FQNEAQ (reference sequence). J lost 12 bases, V lost 5 bases, and 15 bases had no gene match. CDR3 length: 15 amino acids. In nucleotides, the CDR3 is TGTGCCAGCAGCCCATACGTATCAGGGGGCGGAGGGCAGTTCTTC. It codes for CASSPYVSGGGGQFF.

The chain combines TRBV11-3 with TRBJ2-3, with D perhaps given as TRBD1 or TRBD2 (5 bases each). CDR1 is SGHNT and CDR2 is YENEEA in the germline V gene. Trimming removed 5 bases at V and 3 bases at J, with 12 bases between. The CDR3 length is 14 residues. CDR3 sequence (DNA): TGTGCCAGCAGCCAGGGCTGGGGGACAGATACGCAGTATTTT. It specifies CASSQGWGTDTQYF.

The chain recombines TRBV5-6 with TRBJ2-5, with TRBD2 identical over 10 bases. Per the germline V gene, CDR1 is SGHDT and CDR2 is YYEEEE. There are 16 residues in the CDR3. Trimming took 4 bases from V and 2 from J; bases not matched to a gene: 8. The CDR3: CASSKLAGLIQETQYF. CDR3 in DNA: TGTGCCAGCAGCAAACTAGCGGGGTTGATACAAGAGACCCAGTACTTC. The whole variable domain, remainder taken from reference TRBV5-6 and TRBJ2-5, is DAGVTQSPTHLIKTRGQQVTLRCSPKSGHDTVSWYQQALGQGPQFIFQYYEEEERQRGNFPDRFSGHQFPNYSSELNVNALLLGDSALYLCASSKLAGLIQETQYFGPGTRLLVL.

The chain is built from TRBV11-2 and TRBJ1-2; D remains ambiguous. In germline, CDR1 is SGHAT, CDR2 FQNNGV. V was cut by 5 bases and J by 4 bases, with 14 bases left in between. CDR3 length equals 14 residues. In DNA form, the CDR3 reads TGTGCCAGCAGCCCGTCACTAAGTCTCTATGGCTACACCTTC. This sequence encodes CASSPSLSLYGYTF.

The J gene is TRBJ1-2, the V gene TRBV6-5, with 7 nucleotides matching TRBD1. CDR3 length: 15 amino acids. Germline V CDR1 and CDR2: MNHEY, SVGAGI. Germline trimming cut 4 bases from V and 3 bases from J; bases unmatched to any gene: 8. This chain's CDR3 is CASSSISTGYYGYTF. CDR3 in DNA: TGTGCCAGCAGTTCCATCTCGACAGGGTACTATGGCTACACCTTC.

Only one count was recorded for this clone. The J gene is TRBJ2-1, the V gene TRBV7-9, with TRBD1 as a possible D gene (5 bases). The CDR3 extends over 15 amino acids. The V end was cut by 0 bases, the J end by 7 bases, with 13 bases between. Germline V gene lookup returns CDR1 SEHNR and CDR2 FQNEAQ (reference sequence). The CDR3 DNA sequence: TGTGCCAGCAGCTTAGCTCGTTCAGGGCAAAATGAGCAGTTCTTC. It specifies CASSLARSGQNEQFF.

CDR3 coding DNA: TGTGCCAGCAGTTATGTCGACAAGAGCAATCAGCCCCAGCATTTT. Its protein is CASSYVDKSNQPQHF. The chain is built from TRBV6-2 or TRBV6-3 and TRBJ1-5, with D unclear. Germline V gene data show CDR1 as MNHEY and CDR2 as SVGEGT. V shed 3 bases and J shed 1 base, with 10 bases lying between them. The CDR3 spans 15 residues.

The chain joins TRBV5-5 to TRBJ1-5; 8 positions match TRBD1. V was pared by 4 bases and J by 0 bases, with 12 bases of the junction left unmatched. This CDR3 spans 18 amino acids. Per the germline V gene, CDR1 is SGHKS and CDR2 is YYEKEE (reference sequence). CDR3 bases: TGTGCCAGCAGCCCCCAGGACAGGGCGCCGTATAGCAATCAGCCCCAGCATTTT. This translates into CASSPQDRAPYSNQPQHF. Drawing the rest from reference TRBV5-5 and TRBJ1-5, the complete variable domain is DAGVTQSPTHLIKTRGQQVTLRCSPISGHKSVSWYQQVLGQGPQFIFQYYEKEERGRGNFPDRFSARQFPNYSSELNVNALLLGDSALYLCASSPQDRAPYSNQPQHFGDGTRLSIL.

This chain joins TRBV5-1 and TRBJ2-6; 8 bases are a match to TRBD2. Germline V gene lookup returns CDR1 SGHRS and CDR2 YFSETQ. The CDR3 covers 19 residues. The V segment lost 2 bases and the J segment 0 bases; nucleotides outside the gene matches: 10. Here the CDR3 reads CASSFYRPGGASGANVLTF. The CDR3 DNA sequence: TGCGCCAGCAGCTTCTACAGACCGGGGGGGGCCTCTGGGGCCAACGTCCTGACTTTC.

The V and J genes are TRBV28 and TRBJ2-1; TRBD2 matches 9 bases. The CDR3 covers 15 residues. The germline V gene encodes CDR1 MDHEN and CDR2 SYDVKM. The J segment lost 8 bases and the V segment lost 6 bases, leaving 11 bases of the junction unmatched. The CDR3 is CASRFTGTSIDEQFF. The CDR3 DNA follows: TGTGCCAGCAGATTCACCGGGACTAGCATCGATGAGCAGTTCTTC. Using reference TRBV28 and TRBJ2-1 for the parts outside the CDR3, the full variable domain is DVKVTQSSRYLVKRTGEKVFLECVQDMDHENMFWYRQDPGLGLRLIYFSYDVKMKEKGDIPEGYSVSREKKERFSLILESASTNQTSMYLCASRFTGTSIDEQFFGPGTRLTVL.

The chain links TRBV18 to TRBJ1-4; D unclear. V was cut by 2 bases and J by 7 bases, with 8 bases left in between. Germline V gives CDR1 KGHSH, CDR2 LQKENI. This CDR3 is built from 13 residues. CDR3 loop: CASSPSPGEKLFF. CDR3 nucleotide sequence: TGTGCCAGCTCACCATCGCCTGGTGAAAAACTGTTTTTT.

CDR3 amino acids: CASSYSPGRSSNQPQHF. In nucleotides, the CDR3 is TGTGCCAGCAGTTACTCCCCGGGGAGGTCTAGCAATCAGCCCCAGCATTTT. The chain carries TRBV6-2 or TRBV6-3 and TRBJ1-5; D unresolved. In germline, CDR1 is MNHEY, CDR2 SVGEGT. CDR3 size: 17 residues. Trimming took 0 bases from V and 0 from J, leaving 12 bases between them.